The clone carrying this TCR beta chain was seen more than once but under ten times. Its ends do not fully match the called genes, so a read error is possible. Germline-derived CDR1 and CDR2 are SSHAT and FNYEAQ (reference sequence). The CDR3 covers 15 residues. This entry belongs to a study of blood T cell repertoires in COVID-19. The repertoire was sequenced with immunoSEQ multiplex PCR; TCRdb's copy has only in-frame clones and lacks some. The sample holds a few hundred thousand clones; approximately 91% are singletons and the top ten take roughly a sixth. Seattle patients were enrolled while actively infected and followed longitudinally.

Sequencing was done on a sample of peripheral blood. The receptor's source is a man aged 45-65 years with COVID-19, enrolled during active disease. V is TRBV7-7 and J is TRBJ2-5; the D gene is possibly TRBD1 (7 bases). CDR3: CASSPGGRFVETQYF. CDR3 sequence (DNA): TGTGCTAGCAGCCCAGGGGGGAGGTTTGTCGAGACCCAGTACTTC.